This entry features one TCR beta chain sequence. This record belongs to a study of blood T cell repertoires in COVID-19. Background on the study: COVID-19 samples collected from the United States, Italy and Spain covered acute and convalescent phases.

The CDR3 has 14 residues. With 10 bases clipped from V and 5 bases from J, the junction kept 6 bases outside the gene matches. Looked up from germline, CDR1 is WNHNN and CDR2 is SYGVQD (reference sequence). Which cohort a participant joined came from the clinical history participants gave. What the recovered Cohort 3 donors had was two negative PCRs, clearance, or symptom resolution. The table came from immunoSEQ multiplex PCR; TCRdb's copy has only in-frame clones and leaves some out. This table has around 310,000 clones, approximately 91% appearing once. The source material was PBMCs or T cells enriched from blood (not recorded which). The chain is built from TRBV10-1 and TRBJ2-2, with 11 positions matching TRBD1. The receptor was isolated from a woman in her forties who had recovered from COVID-19. The CDR3 region is CATARDRGTGELFF. The CDR3, as DNA: TGCGCCACCGCTCGGGACAGGGGGACCGGGGAGCTGTTTTTT.